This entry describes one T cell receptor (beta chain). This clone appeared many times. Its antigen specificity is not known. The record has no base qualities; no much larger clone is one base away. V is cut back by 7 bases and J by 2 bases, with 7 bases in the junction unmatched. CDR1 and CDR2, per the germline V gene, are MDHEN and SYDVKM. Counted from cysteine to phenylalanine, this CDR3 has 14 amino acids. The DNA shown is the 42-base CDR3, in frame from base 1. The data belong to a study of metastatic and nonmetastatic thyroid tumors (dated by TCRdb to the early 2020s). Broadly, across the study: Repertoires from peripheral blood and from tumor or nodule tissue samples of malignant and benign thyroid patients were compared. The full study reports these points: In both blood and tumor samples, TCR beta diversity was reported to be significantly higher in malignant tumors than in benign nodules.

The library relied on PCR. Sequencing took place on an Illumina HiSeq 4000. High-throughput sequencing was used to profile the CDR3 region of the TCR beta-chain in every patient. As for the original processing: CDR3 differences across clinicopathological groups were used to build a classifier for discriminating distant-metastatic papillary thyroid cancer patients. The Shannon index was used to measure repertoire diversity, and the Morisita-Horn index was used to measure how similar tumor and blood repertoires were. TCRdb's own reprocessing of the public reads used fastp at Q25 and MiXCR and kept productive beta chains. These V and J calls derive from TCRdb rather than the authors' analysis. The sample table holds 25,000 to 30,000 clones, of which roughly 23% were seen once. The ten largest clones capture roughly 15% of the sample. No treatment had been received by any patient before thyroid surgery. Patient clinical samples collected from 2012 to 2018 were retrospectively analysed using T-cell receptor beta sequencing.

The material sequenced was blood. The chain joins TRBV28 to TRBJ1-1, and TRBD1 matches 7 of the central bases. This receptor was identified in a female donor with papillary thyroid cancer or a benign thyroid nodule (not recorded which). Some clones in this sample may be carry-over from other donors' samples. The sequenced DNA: TGTGCCAGCAATGAAGGGGGCGCTAACACTGAAGCTTTCTTT. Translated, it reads CASNEGGANTEAFF.